These 13 T cell receptor beta chains came from one sample sequenced in a study of T cell responses to AZD1222 COVID-19 vaccine. Sequencing was performed with immunoSEQ multiplex PCR; in TCRdb, only in-frame clones are kept and a portion is missing. The sample has 150,000 or so clones, 85% to 95% seen once; the top ten hold roughly 1.6%. Sequencing used peripheral blood, obtained 28 days after the second AZD1222 dose. All receptors come from an adult who received the AZD1222 COVID-19 vaccine.

V and J are TRBV9 and TRBJ2-1; D uncertain. Germline V gene lookup returns CDR1 SGDLS and CDR2 YYNGEE. Trimming stripped 4 bases from V and 10 bases from J, with 9 bases between. The CDR3 loop spans 11 amino acids. The CDR3 is CASSSRTEQFF. For the CDR3, the DNA is TGTGCCAGCAGCTCCCGGACCGAGCAGTTCTTC.

The chain links TRBV6-5 to TRBJ1-1, with D unclear. Germline CDR1 MNHEY, CDR2 SVGAGI. The CDR3 is made up of 14 amino acids. V dropped 5 bases and J dropped 5 bases, with 15 bases sitting between them. CDR3: CASSNRASRTEAFF. As DNA, the CDR3 is TGTGCCAGCAGTAATCGGGCCAGCCGAACTGAAGCTTTCTTT.

CDR3 DNA: TGCGCCAGCAGCCCAAGAGCGGGAGAGTGGTACACCGGGGAGCTGTTTTTT. This encodes CASSPRAGEWYTGELFF. This sequence joins TRBV5-1 and TRBJ2-2, with 8 positions matching TRBD2. This CDR3 has 17 amino acids. The V and J ends lost 4 bases and 3 bases, in that order; junction bases with no gene match: 11. Germline V gene sequence: CDR1 SGHRS, CDR2 YFSETQ.

The chain joins TRBV6-5 to TRBJ2-5; D might be TRBD2 (6 bases). The germline gives CDR1 MNHEY, CDR2 SVGAGI. V lost 2 bases, J lost 5 bases, and 12 bases lay in between. This CDR3 region has 14 residues. CDR3 loop: CASSYAGRGETQYF. CDR3 in DNA: TGTGCCAGCAGTTACGCGGGACGAGGGGAGACCCAGTACTTC.

The chain is built from TRBV6-1 and TRBJ2-7; 7 nucleotides agree with TRBD2. J lost 2 bases, V lost 2 bases, and 9 bases had no gene match. Germline assignment: CDR1 MNHNS and CDR2 SASEGT. The CDR3 is 16 residues long. CDR3 protein: CASSELMAGVTYEQYF. In DNA, the CDR3 is TGTGCCAGCAGTGAACTCATGGCGGGAGTCACCTACGAGCAGTACTTC.

DNA for the CDR3: TGTGCCAGCAGCCAACGGGGAGCCCAAGGAGGCTATGGCTACACCTTC. Its translation: CASSQRGAQGGYGYTF. The chain is built from TRBV14 and TRBJ1-2; D remains unclear. The CDR3 length is 16 residues. V gave up 2 bases and J gave up 4 bases, with 17 bases separating them. The germline gives CDR1 SGHDN, CDR2 FVKESK.

The V call is TRBV18, the J call TRBJ2-3; 9 bases are shared with TRBD2. Losses at the gene ends were 4 bases for V and 1 base for J; bases not matched to a gene: 6. The CDR3 consists of 16 residues. The germline gives CDR1 KGHSH, CDR2 LQKENI. This chain's CDR3 is CASSHPTSGGTDTQYF. The CDR3 DNA reads as TGTGCCAGCTCACACCCGACTAGCGGAGGCACAGATACGCAGTATTTT. Full variable domain (outside the CDR3, taken from reference TRBV18 and TRBJ2-3): NAGVMQNPRHLVRRRGQEARLRCSPMKGHSHVYWYRQLPEEGLKFMVYLQKENIIDESGMPKERFSAEFPKEGPSILRIQQVVRGDSAAYFCASSHPTSGGTDTQYFGPGTRLTVL.

The sample holds one count of this clone. V usage is TRBV27 and J usage is TRBJ2-7, with 8 bases fitting TRBD1. Trimming removed 4 bases from V and 4 bases from J; junction bases left unmatched: 12. Germline V lookup: CDR1 MNHEY, CDR2 SMNVEV (reference sequence). This CDR3 contains 16 residues. The CDR3 DNA follows: TGTGCCAGCAGTTCCCCCCTCCAGGGGGCTCGATACGAGCAGTACTTC. This sequence encodes CASSSPLQGARYEQYF.

This chain connects TRBV3-1 (or the pseudogene TRBV3-2) to TRBJ1-2; 7 positions agree with TRBD1. Per germline, CDR1 LGHDT and CDR2 YNNKEL (reference sequence). The ends lost 4 bases at V and 5 bases at J; junction bases unmatched: 7. This CDR3 region has 14 residues. The CDR3 protein is CASSRGEGAYGYTF. The DNA for the CDR3 is TGTGCCAGCAGCCGGGGGGAGGGGGCGTATGGCTACACCTTC.

This clone was seen a single time. The rearrangement uses TRBV5-1 and TRBJ1-6; D is unresolved. CDR1 and CDR2 from the germline V gene are SGHRS and YFSETQ. The V gene lost 0 bases and the J gene lost 6 bases, with 10 bases spanning the gap. The CDR3 has 15 amino acids. This CDR3 is CASSLVVGGNSPLHF. The CDR3 coding sequence is TGCGCCAGCAGCTTGGTTGTGGGTGGTAATTCACCCCTCCACTTT. The full variable domain, with the rest looked up from reference TRBV5-1 and TRBJ1-6, is KAGVTQTPRYLIKTRGQQVTLSCSPISGHRSVSWYQQTPGQGLQFLFEYFSETQRNKGNFPGRFSGRQFSNSRSEMNVSTLELGDSALYLCASSLVVGGNSPLHFGNGTRLTVT.

J is TRBJ1-2 and V is TRBV5-6; 8 bases align to TRBD1. The ends lost 3 bases at V and 0 bases at J; junction bases unmatched: 7. CDR3 length: 16 amino acids. Germline loops: CDR1 SGHDT, CDR2 YYEEEE. This CDR3 is CASSWAGTGTNYGYTF. Written as DNA, the CDR3 is TGTGCCAGCAGCTGGGCGGGGACAGGTACTAACTATGGCTACACCTTC.

The rearrangement uses TRBV5-6 and TRBJ1-2; maybe TRBD1 (6 bases). Germline-derived CDR1 and CDR2 are SGHDT and YYEEEE. V dropped 4 bases and J dropped 6 bases, with 16 bases sitting between them. CDR3 length equals 14 residues. CDR3 coding DNA: TGTGCCAGCAGCACCGGCAGGGGAGGCGATGGCTACACCTTC. Encoded protein: CASSTGRGGDGYTF.

The V and J genes are TRBV19 and TRBJ1-1; D ambiguous. Germline CDR1 reads LNHDA; CDR2 reads SQIVND (reference sequence). Trimming shortened V by 6 bases and J by 1 base, and 9 bases separated the two germline ends. The CDR3 contains 13 residues. CDR3 coding DNA: TGTGCCAGTAGGACTGGCCAGAACACTGAAGCTTTCTTT. Protein: CASRTGQNTEAFF.